The clone carrying this T cell receptor beta chain was seen only a few times. The data were taken from a study of blood T cell repertoires in COVID-19. Study-level background: Samples came from the United States, Italy and Spain, spanning acute and convalescent COVID-19. The analysed material was cDNA or gDNA that came from T cells, B-cell-depleted T cells, or PBMCs.

The authors' processing: Amplification from reference gene primers served as the basis for estimated nucleated cell counts. Some clones are missing from TCRdb's copy, which holds only in-frame ones; the method was immunoSEQ multiplex PCR. The V and J calls and clone size come from that table; D and trimming were worked out from the DNA. The top ten clones hold 6.2% of a sample with some 110,000 clones, less than 80% of them seen once. The CDR3 is 15 amino acids. CDR1 is MNHNY, CDR2 SVGAGI, per germline (reference sequence). Germline trimming cut 5 bases from V and 2 bases from J; bases unmatched to any gene: 9.

V is TRBV6-6 and J is TRBJ2-7; 7 bases align to TRBD2. This clonotype was sampled from a man older than 75 with COVID-19, enrolled during active disease. Source material: peripheral blood. CDR3 DNA: TGTGCCAGCAGTGGCCCCAGCGGGACCCCCTACGAGCAGTACTTC. It codes for CASSGPSGTPYEQYF.